This section outlines one T cell receptor (beta chain) sequence together with its context. Its antigen is undetermined. Method: immunoSEQ multiplex PCR; TCRdb's copy keeps in-frame clones and lacks some. In the table there are under 1,900,000 clones, less than 99% of which are singletons. Germline CDR1 SGHDN, CDR2 FVKESK. The CDR3 totals 13 residues. Trimming took off 1 base at V and 7 bases at J, with 11 bases between the two ends. The record originates from a study of shared clonotypes between healthy human individuals. The study's findings and limits: Clonotype sharing across donors was expected to vary with sequencing depth.

The clonotype comes from a man aged 25-45 years in good health. This rearrangement joins TRBV14 to TRBJ2-7, with D hard to call. The sequenced sample was naive CD4+ T cells sorted from blood. Subset meaning: CD45RA+ positively selected. CDR3: CASSQGGIREQYF. The DNA of the CDR3 is TGTGCCAGCAGCCAAGGGGGAATTCGAGAGCAGTACTTC.